This T cell receptor (beta chain) emerged from a study of Graves' ophthalmopathy and Graves' hyperthyroidism. Looking at the study overall: No treatment had been given when peripheral blood was collected at initial diagnosis. Study-wide findings and caveats: From stable hyperthyroidism, ophthalmopathy was separated by a 13-signature model with 85% to 90% sensitivity and around 80% specificity.

The CDR3 has 15 amino acids. CDR1 and CDR2 from the germline V gene are MNHNS and SASEGT. V lost 2 bases and J lost 1; bases outside the gene matches: 5. Amplified TCR beta CDR3 regions were obtained using RNA transcripts as template. An opening RT-PCR round employed HTBI primers and preceded a second-round multiplex PCR. MiXCR was run by TCRdb on the multiplex PCR reads, yielding one entry per CDR3 protein. The profile shows about 740,000 distinct CDR3 sequences, roughly two fifths of them singletons. Turning to this clonotype: The antigen is not known.

Active ophthalmopathy (CAS at least 3, NOSPECS at least 4), lasting under 3 months. Physicians reached a diagnosis by relying on clinical symptoms, serum thyroxine, TRAb, thyroid ultrasound and orbital computed tomography. Sequences were obtained from peripheral blood. V gene TRBV6-1 combines with J gene TRBJ2-7; TRBD1 agrees at 7 bases. The clonotype originates from an adult man with Graves' ophthalmopathy. This CDR3 reads CASSERGGLSYEQYF. The CDR3 DNA sequence: TGTGCCAGCAGTGAAAGAGGGGGCTTATCCTACGAGCAGTACTTC.